Below, 16 T cell receptor beta chains from the same sample are listed, as sequenced in a study of monozygotic twins with inflammatory bowel disease. TCRdb re-called the 5' RACE reads and catalogs CDR3 proteins one per entry, DNA excluded. The sample totals about 160,000 distinct CDR3 sequences. Sequenced: blood. The receptor set was obtained from a human donor with ulcerative colitis or Crohn's disease, or a healthy co-twin of an affected twin (not recorded which).

The J gene is TRBJ2-3, the V gene TRBV12-3 or TRBV12-4; the D call of TRBD2 rests on TCRdb alone, since no DNA is present to check it. This CDR3 region has 15 residues. CDR3 sequence reads: CASSGTSGGTDTQYF.

V is TRBV6-5 and J is TRBJ2-5; TCRdb gives TRBD2 as the D gene, but with no DNA this cannot be confirmed. The CDR3 loop spans 19 amino acids. Germline V lookup: CDR1 MNHEY, CDR2 SVGAGI. The CDR3 loop is CASSYPTANRTSGRKTQYF.

The genes are TRBV9 and TRBJ1-6; TCRdb proposes TRBD1, but this gene call is untestable without DNA. Germline lookup yields CDR1 SGDLS and CDR2 YYNGEE. There are 16 residues in the CDR3. The CDR3 region is CASSIDPGTVNSPLHF.

V and J are TRBV12-3 or TRBV12-4 and TRBJ2-3. The CDR3 is 12 amino acids. This CDR3 reads CASSPTLNTQYF.

This chain connects TRBV6-6 to TRBJ1-6; TCRdb's D gene call, TRBD1, goes unchecked for lack of DNA. Germline V gene lookup returns CDR1 MNHNY and CDR2 SVGAGI (reference sequence). The CDR3 loop spans 14 amino acids. The CDR3 is CASSYGRGNSPLHF.

V is TRBV5-5 and J is TRBJ2-1; TCRdb indicates TRBD2, and absent DNA this call remains unverified. The CDR3 is 15 amino acids. Germline CDR1 SGHKS, CDR2 YYEKEE (reference sequence). The CDR3: CASSGVAGSYNEQFF. The variable domain in full, with the rest retrieved from reference TRBV5-5 and TRBJ2-1, is DAGVTQSPTHLIKTRGQQVTLRCSPISGHKSVSWYQQVLGQGPQFIFQYYEKEERGRGNFPDRFSARQFPNYSSELNVNALLLGDSALYLCASSGVAGSYNEQFFGPGTRLTVL.

The CDR3 sequence is CSATPRPPGAGELFF. V is TRBV20-1 and J is TRBJ2-2; absent DNA, TCRdb's TRBD1 call cannot be checked. The CDR3 is made up of 15 amino acids. Germline CDR1 and CDR2: DFQATT and SNEGSKA (reference sequence).

The chain combines TRBV30 with TRBJ1-6; there is no DNA to check the TCRdb D call of TRBD1. Germline loops: CDR1 GTSNPN, CDR2 SVGIG (reference sequence). The CDR3 has 13 amino acids. The CDR3: CAWSTGSNSPLHF.

V and J are TRBV7-6 and TRBJ2-5; checking the TCRdb D call of TRBD1 is not possible without DNA. The CDR3 sequence is 14 residues long. Germline V gene data show CDR1 as SGHVS and CDR2 as FNYEAQ. The chain's CDR3 is CASSLGAGLETQYF.

This chain connects TRBV5-5 to TRBJ1-1. There are 13 residues in the CDR3. Germline loops: CDR1 SGHKS, CDR2 YYEKEE (reference sequence). The CDR3 protein is CASSLGRVTEAFF.

V and J are TRBV20-1 and TRBJ2-1; TCRdb outputs TRBD1, but without DNA this stays unchecked. The CDR3 spans 15 residues. The germline gives CDR1 DFQATT, CDR2 SNEGSKA (reference sequence). CDR3 region: CSADHQRAWHNEQFF.

The chain has TRBV5-6 and TRBJ1-1. This CDR3 has 17 amino acids. Germline CDR1 reads SGHDT; CDR2 reads YYEEEE. The CDR3 loop reads CASSSGTADEMNTEAFF.

The V gene is TRBV5-1, the J gene TRBJ1-1; TCRdb selects TRBD1, and the lack of DNA leaves this call unchecked. Germline V gene sequence: CDR1 SGHRS, CDR2 YFSETQ. This CDR3 spans 15 amino acids. This CDR3 is CASILGTGANTEAFF.

This chain connects TRBV6-2 or TRBV6-3 to TRBJ1-2. Per germline, CDR1 MNHEY and CDR2 SVGEGT. CDR3 size: 14 residues. The CDR3 sequence is CASSYSNRDYGYTF.

The chain has TRBV24-1 and TRBJ2-1; the D call from TCRdb, TRBD2, cannot be confirmed without DNA. Per germline, CDR1 KGHDR and CDR2 SFDVKD. This CDR3 is 20 amino acids long. CDR3: CATSGWPSSGTSGISDEQFF.

The rearrangement joins TRBV4-3 to TRBJ1-4; TCRdb names TRBD1, which stays unverified in the absence of DNA. Per the germline V gene, CDR1 is LGHNA and CDR2 is YSLEER. This CDR3 region has 14 residues. CDR3 residues: CASSRGGANEKLFF.